This T cell receptor beta chain was captured in a study of T-cell reconstitution after alpha-beta-depleted transplantation in children. TCRbeta library preparation incorporated unique molecular identifiers. MiXCR, applied by TCRdb to the PCR reads, yields one record per CDR3 protein. The sample carries just over 950,000 distinct CDR3 sequences, about 26% recorded once. This clonotype was picked up a small number of times. The sequence was obtained from a boy under two years old who had a stem cell transplant for SCID, so the T cells may come from the graft donor. The sample in question was PBMCs, mostly from graft donor cells, obtained 360 days after TCRalphabeta/CD19-depleted stem cell transplant.

The CDR3 here is CASRSGAANEKLFF. The CDR3 DNA reads as TGCGCCAGCAGATCAGGGGCGGCCAATGAAAAACTGTTTTTT. The chain combines TRBV5-1 with TRBJ1-4, with a tentative D call TRBD1 (6 bases). The CDR3 is 14 amino acids. Germline V gene data show CDR1 as SGHRS and CDR2 as YFSETQ. V was shortened by 5 bases and J by 5 bases, with 13 bases between the two germline ends.